The next 30 T cell receptor beta chains were all read from a single sample in a study of T cells after yellow fever vaccination (dated by TCRdb to between 2018 and 2021). Read against the paper, the sample's treatment or condition label means: live attenuated yellow fever vaccine strain. The library was produced with 5' RACE. Sequencing relied on an Illumina HiSeq 2500. TCRdb redid the processing of the public reads, applying fastp at Q25 and MiXCR, and retained in-frame beta chains. Each entry merges the rows of one CDR3 protein and shows their most common DNA and genes. The sample records under 250,000 distinct CDR3 sequences, 6.9% of which are singletons. Of the sample, 0.85% is held by the ten largest clones. This material consisted of CD4+ T cells sorted from PBMCs, taken 15 days after the yellow fever booster vaccination. Receptors originate from a man aged 30 to 39 who received the YFV17D yellow fever vaccine.

This clonotype was detected only a few times. This chain connects TRBV20-1 to TRBJ2-7, with 13 nucleotides matching TRBD2. The CDR3 consists of 15 residues. Per the germline V gene, CDR1 is DFQATT and CDR2 is SNEGSKA (reference sequence). The V gene end was trimmed by 3 bases and the J gene end by 6 bases; junction bases not matched to a gene: 8. CDR3 in amino acids: CSARSGTSGIGEQYF. The CDR3 bases are TGCAGTGCTAGGAGCGGGACTAGCGGGATCGGCGAGCAGTACTTC.

This clonotype was seen a few times. V usage is TRBV9 and J usage is TRBJ2-3; a weak D match, TRBD1 (5 bases). The V gene lost 2 bases and the J gene lost 14 bases, with 21 bases spanning the gap. Germline CDR1 SGDLS, CDR2 YYNGEE. This CDR3 spans 14 amino acids. CDR3 sequence (DNA): TGTGCCAGCAGCGTTGAGTCAGGACAAGGAGCGCCGTATTTT. This encodes CASSVESGQGAPYF.

This chain joins TRBV28 and TRBJ2-7, with D possibly being TRBD1 or TRBD2 (5 bases each). This CDR3 comprises 13 residues. Trimming shortened V by 3 bases and J by 6 bases, and 12 bases separated the two germline ends. Per the germline V gene, CDR1 is MDHEN and CDR2 is SYDVKM. Here the CDR3 DNA reads TGTGCCAGCAGTTTTCAGGGTGCGGGCGAGCAGTACTTC. Encoded protein: CASSFQGAGEQYF.

This clonotype was detected a few times. V and J are TRBV6-5 and TRBJ2-7; 10 bases are a match to TRBD1. From germline, CDR1 is MNHEY and CDR2 SVGAGI. The CDR3 is 14 residues long. Unmatched junction bases numbered 4, after V lost 2 bases and J lost 6 bases. The CDR3 region has the DNA TGTGCCAGCAGTTACCGGGACAGGGGCTTCGAGCAGTACTTC. Residues: CASSYRDRGFEQYF.

This clonotype was picked up a small number of times. The J gene is TRBJ2-7, the V gene TRBV25-1; D gene uncertain. The length of the CDR3 is 13 residues. Germline V lookup: CDR1 MGHDK, CDR2 SYGVNS. V was cut by 5 bases and J by 2 bases, with 10 bases left in between. The chain's CDR3 is CASSRQPTYEQYF. The CDR3 region has the DNA TGTGCCAGCAGTCGTCAACCAACCTACGAGCAGTACTTC.

This clonotype was observed a handful of times. The rearrangement uses TRBV28 and TRBJ1-6, with D tentatively TRBD1 (5 bases). This CDR3 spans 14 amino acids. Trimming pared 3 bases from V and 8 bases from J, leaving 11 bases between. The germline V gene has CDR1 MDHEN and CDR2 SYDVKM. CDR3 residues: CASSFAGRYSPLHF. CDR3 coding DNA: TGTGCCAGCAGTTTCGCAGGGAGATATTCACCCCTCCACTTT.

This clonotype turned up a few times. The rearrangement links TRBV4-3 to TRBJ2-1; 10 positions agree with TRBD2. V was pared by 0 bases and J by 7 bases, with 12 bases of the junction left unmatched. The CDR3 length is 18 residues. CDR1 is LGHNA, CDR2 YSLEER, per germline. The CDR3 loop is CASSQERRAGGPGNEQFF. CDR3 coding DNA: TGCGCCAGCAGCCAAGAGAGGCGAGCGGGAGGGCCTGGGAATGAGCAGTTCTTC.

The V gene is TRBV5-6, the J gene TRBJ2-4; D is unclear. This CDR3 spans 13 amino acids. Trimming took 6 bases from V and 1 from J, leaving 8 bases between them. Germline V lookup: CDR1 SGHDT, CDR2 YYEEEE. For the CDR3, the DNA is TGTGCCAGCACCACGGTGGCCAAAAACATTCAGTACTTC. Its protein is CASTTVAKNIQYF.

The gene calls are TRBV7-3 and TRBJ2-7, with a tentative D call TRBD1 (6 bases). The CDR3 sequence is 13 residues long. CDR1 is SGHTA, CDR2 FQGTGA, per germline. The V gene lost 2 bases and the J gene lost 6 bases, with 11 bases spanning the gap. CDR3 amino acids: CASSLYTGREQYF. As DNA, the CDR3 is TGTGCCAGCAGCTTATATACAGGGCGCGAGCAGTACTTC.

This clonotype was counted between two and nine times. The V call is TRBV7-8, the J call TRBJ2-1; D possibly corresponds to TRBD2 (6 bases). Trimming left V 3 bases short and J 0 bases short, with 21 bases between. Germline V gene data show CDR1 as SGHVS and CDR2 as FQNEAQ. The CDR3 is 19 residues long. Here the CDR3 reads CASSFRATAGPNSYNEQFF. The CDR3 DNA reads TGTGCCAGCAGCTTTCGAGCGACCGCGGGACCCAACTCCTACAATGAGCAGTTCTTC.

This chain uses TRBV5-1 with TRBJ1-5; D perhaps matches TRBD1 (6 bases). Germline V gene data show CDR1 as SGHRS and CDR2 as YFSETQ. This CDR3 is 15 amino acids long. With 5 bases removed from V and 4 bases from J, the gap between germline ends came to 16 bases. In nucleotides, the CDR3 is TGCGCCAGCAGTCGGACAGATTCATATAATCAGCCCCAGCATTTT. It is translated as CASSRTDSYNQPQHF.

The gene calls are TRBV5-1 and TRBJ2-1, with a possible D match to TRBD2 (5 bases). CDR1 and CDR2 (germline): SGHRS, YFSETQ. The CDR3 contains 14 residues. Trimming cost V 2 bases and J 5 bases, with 11 bases left between them. The CDR3 protein is CASSLRKLDNEQFF. CDR3 coding DNA: TGCGCCAGCAGCTTAAGGAAACTAGACAATGAGCAGTTCTTC.

This clonotype was detected ten times or more. The chain couples TRBV5-1 to TRBJ2-3; weak D call: TRBD2 (5 bases). Germline values: CDR1 SGHRS, CDR2 YFSETQ. V lost 7 bases to trimming and J lost 0 bases, with 12 bases between them. The CDR3 is 14 amino acids. The CDR3 is CASARERSTDTQYF. The CDR3 DNA sequence: TGCGCCAGCGCCCGGGAAAGGAGCACAGATACGCAGTATTTT. The whole variable domain, remainder taken from reference TRBV5-1 and TRBJ2-3, is KAGVTQTPRYLIKTRGQQVTLSCSPISGHRSVSWYQQTPGQGLQFLFEYFSETQRNKGNFPGRFSGRQFSNSRSEMNVSTLELGDSALYLCASARERSTDTQYFGPGTRLTVL.

This clonotype showed up many times. The chain links TRBV7-2 to TRBJ2-1, with TRBD1 matching over 7 bases. Losses at the gene ends were 5 bases for V and 2 bases for J; bases not matched to a gene: 3. CDR1 and CDR2 (germline): SGHTA, FQGNSA. The CDR3 consists of 14 residues. The CDR3 DNA reads TGTGCCAGCAGCCCGACAGGGACCTACAATGAGCAGTTCTTC. Its translation is CASSPTGTYNEQFF.

Points on this clonotype: One end of the junction fails to match germline, which may point to a read error. The J gene is TRBJ2-4, the V gene TRBV10-3; 13 bases are a match to TRBD2. CDR1 ENHRY and CDR2 SYGVKD come from the germline V gene. The length of the CDR3 is 13 residues. The CDR3 DNA reads TGTGCCATCAGGGGACTAGCGGGAAGACACAGCGATTTC. This sequence encodes CAIRGLAGRHSDF.

This clonotype has a handful of counts. V and J are TRBV24-1 and TRBJ1-5; possibly TRBD1 for D (6 bases). V lost 3 bases and J 7 bases, leaving 15 bases between the germline ends. Germline V gene data show CDR1 as KGHDR and CDR2 as SFDVKD. CDR3 length: 15 residues. The chain's CDR3 is CATSDVRNREQPQHF. The CDR3 DNA reads TGTGCCACCAGTGATGTGCGGAACAGGGAACAGCCCCAGCATTTT.

This clonotype was seen only a few times. The chain employs TRBV7-2 and TRBJ1-1; D not certain. Looked up from germline, CDR1 is SGHTA and CDR2 is FQGNSA. The CDR3 is 15 residues long. V lost 5 bases to trimming and J lost 4 bases, with 17 bases between them. The CDR3, as DNA: TGTGCCAGCAGCCCCCGCCCGGGGATCGGCACTGAAGCTTTCTTT. As protein: CASSPRPGIGTEAFF. Full variable domain (remainder filled in from reference TRBV7-2 and TRBJ1-1): GAGVSQSPSNKVTEKGKDVELRCDPISGHTALYWYRQSLGQGLEFLIYFQGNSAPDKSGLPSDRFSAERTGGSVSTLTIQRTQQEDSAVYLCASSPRPGIGTEAFFGQGTRLTVV.

This clonotype was found a few times. CDR3 nucleotide sequence: TGTGCCAGCAGCAAAGTTGCTAGCGGGGTCTCCTACGAGCAGTACTTC. Translating gives CASSKVASGVSYEQYF. The J gene is TRBJ2-7, the V gene TRBV21-1; the D call of TRBD2 is as the table states it, not checked on the DNA. TRBV21-1 represents a pseudogene. The CDR3 has 16 amino acids.

This sequence joins TRBV11-2 and TRBJ2-5; 8 nucleotides align to TRBD2. Germline trimming cut 5 bases from V and 1 base from J; bases unmatched to any gene: 3. This CDR3 region has 14 residues. The germline gives CDR1 SGHAT, CDR2 FQNNGV. CDR3 bases: TGTGCCAGCAGCGCGGGACTAGGCCAAGAGACCCAGTACTTC. It specifies CASSAGLGQETQYF. Using reference TRBV11-2 and TRBJ2-5 for the parts outside the CDR3, the full variable domain is EAGVAQSPRYKIIEKRQSVAFWCNPISGHATLYWYQQILGQGPKLLIQFQNNGVVDDSQLPKDRFSAERLKGVDSTLKIQPAKLEDSAVYLCASSAGLGQETQYFGPGTRLLVL.

This clonotype showed up just a few times. The gene calls are TRBV25-1 and TRBJ2-2, with 13 bases matching TRBD2. Germline V gene data show CDR1 as MGHDK and CDR2 as SYGVNS. V trimming: 7 bases; J trimming: 7 bases; junction bases outside the gene matches: 6. CDR3 length equals 15 residues. CDR3 sequence reads: CASTFGLAGVGELFF. The CDR3 nucleotides read TGTGCCAGCACCTTTGGACTAGCGGGAGTCGGGGAGCTGTTTTTT.

This clonotype was seen a few times. The V call is TRBV5-5, the J call TRBJ2-5; a weak D match, TRBD2 (6 bases). CDR3 length equals 16 residues. In germline, CDR1 is SGHKS, CDR2 YYEKEE (reference sequence). V lost 0 bases to trimming and J lost 5 bases, with 17 bases between them. CDR3 in DNA: TGTGCCAGCAGCTTGGTTGGGACTCCCCCTAGTGAGACCCAGTACTTC. It encodes CASSLVGTPPSETQYF.

This clonotype was counted ten times or more. This chain links TRBV11-2 with TRBJ2-1; D unresolved. Germline V gene lookup returns CDR1 SGHAT and CDR2 FQNNGV. This CDR3 contains 14 residues. V dropped 0 bases and J dropped 8 bases, with 11 bases sitting between them. CDR3 protein: CASSLDAAIYEQFF. CDR3 nucleotide sequence: TGTGCCAGCAGCTTAGATGCAGCTATCTATGAGCAGTTCTTC.

The chain's CDR3 is CASSYGGQSNYGYTF. Here the CDR3 DNA reads TGTGCCAGCAGTTACGGGGGACAGAGTAACTATGGCTACACCTTC. V and J are TRBV6-5 and TRBJ1-2, with 7 bases that match TRBD1. Germline V gives CDR1 MNHEY, CDR2 SVGAGI. V dropped 2 bases and J dropped 1; count of bases not matched to a gene: 4. This CDR3 contains 15 residues.

This clonotype was observed many times. The chain couples TRBV5-6 to TRBJ2-1, with TRBD1 matching 9 bases. With V trimmed by 4 bases and J by 5 bases, 13 bases remained unmatched. This CDR3 has 17 amino acids. The germline V gene has CDR1 SGHDT and CDR2 YYEEEE. Here the CDR3 DNA reads TGTGCCAGCAGCCCTAGTCCCGGGACAGGGTCCCACAATGAGCAGTTCTTC. Encoded protein: CASSPSPGTGSHNEQFF.

The chain combines TRBV10-3 with TRBJ2-3, with D maybe TRBD1 (5 bases). Per germline, CDR1 ENHRY and CDR2 SYGVKD. V lost 0 bases, J lost 3 bases, and 10 bases lay in between. The length of the CDR3 is 15 residues. The CDR3 coding sequence is TGTGCCATCAGTGAGTCGTCAGGGCGGACAGATACGCAGTATTTT. This translates into CAISESSGRTDTQYF.

The V call is TRBV7-3, the J call TRBJ2-5; D may be TRBD1 (6 bases). Trimming pared 6 bases from V and 5 bases from J, leaving 16 bases between. The length of the CDR3 is 14 residues. Germline values: CDR1 SGHTA, CDR2 FQGTGA. DNA for the CDR3: TGTGCCAGCAGTCCCTCCGGGACACACGAGACCCAGTACTTC. Translating it yields CASSPSGTHETQYF.

This clonotype was seen ten or more times. The V and J genes are TRBV20-1 and TRBJ2-3; 10 bases align to TRBD2. Looked up from germline, CDR1 is DFQATT and CDR2 is SNEGSKA (reference sequence). The CDR3 contains 14 residues. The junction had 8 bases not matched to a gene; V was cut back by 5 bases and J by 6 bases. CDR3 sequence (DNA): TGCAGTGCTGGACTAGCGGTTTATTCGGATACGCAGTATTTT. Its translation: CSAGLAVYSDTQYF.

This clonotype was counted only a few times. The V call is TRBV20-1, the J call TRBJ2-2, with TRBD1 identical over 9 bases. The CDR3 consists of 16 residues. Unmatched junction bases numbered 12, after V lost 5 bases and J lost 5 bases. CDR1 and CDR2 from the germline V gene are DFQATT and SNEGSKA (reference sequence). The CDR3 loop reads CSAQFPGTGRTGELFF. In DNA form, the CDR3 reads TGCAGTGCTCAATTTCCCGGGACAGGGAGGACCGGGGAGCTGTTTTTT.

This clonotype was detected only a few times. The V and J genes are TRBV24-1 and TRBJ2-2; TRBD2 aligns across 10 bases. CDR3 length: 17 amino acids. After removal of 2 bases from V and 6 bases from J, the junction contained 8 bases not matched to a gene. Germline V gene lookup returns CDR1 KGHDR and CDR2 SFDVKD. The CDR3: CATSDSLAGGHSGELFF. CDR3 DNA sequence: TGTGCCACCAGTGATTCTTTAGCGGGAGGCCACTCCGGGGAGCTGTTTTTT.

This clonotype was counted a few times. The chain couples TRBV19 to TRBJ2-1, with D tentatively TRBD2 (5 bases). V lost 1 base, J lost 10 bases, and 11 bases lay in between. Germline CDR1 is LNHDA and CDR2 is SQIVND (reference sequence). The CDR3 has 13 amino acids. The CDR3 DNA reads TGTGCCAGTAGTATAGCGGCGGGCGGAGAGCAGTTCTTC. It is translated as CASSIAAGGEQFF.